This TCR beta chain was identified during a study of T cell responses to AZD1222 COVID-19 vaccine. Study conclusions and caveats: Epitopes outside B.1.351 and B.1.1.7 mutated regions reportedly drew nearly half of spike TCRs. Only a handful of AZD1222 recipients tested seropositive at baseline.

The V end lost 4 bases, the J end lost 7 bases, and 17 bases lay between the germline ends. Germline-derived CDR1 and CDR2 are MNHEY and SMNVEV (reference sequence). The CDR3 contains 15 residues. The repertoire was sequenced with immunoSEQ multiplex PCR; TCRdb's copy has only in-frame clones and lacks some. The sample lists tens of thousands of clones, roughly 90% seen once, with 4.2% in the top ten. To note about this clone: As yet, its antigen is unknown.

This material consisted of peripheral blood, taken on day 0 of AZD1222 vaccination. This sequence joins TRBV27 and TRBJ2-1; TRBD1 might be the D (5 bases). The sequence derives from an adult in good health. CDR3 in amino acids: CASSWYPGNTNEQFF. CDR3 bases: TGTGCCAGCAGTTGGTATCCAGGGAATACGAATGAGCAGTTCTTC.